This T cell receptor (beta chain) was captured in a study of blood T cells in healthy people across ages. General study findings and limits: With naive T cell percentage, TCR beta diversity showed a strong correlation. Among T cells, TCR beta diversity per million cells dropped roughly linearly as age rose.

A remark on this clonotype: Antigen: not known.

The draw of peripheral blood yielded ten milliliters from each donor. Then a second PCR, running roughly 7 to 12 cycles, was carried out with a sample-barcoded 5' primer and a J-beta primer mix. A template-switch adaptor that had 12 random nucleotides put a tag on each cDNA molecule. TCRdb re-derived calls from the 5' RACE reads in MiXCR, one entry per CDR3 protein. In the table there are 850,000 to 950,000 distinct CDR3 sequences, 29% of which are singletons. This TCR was recovered from a woman of 80 years or more in good health. Material: blood.

Here the CDR3 reads CSANSGDTQYF. CDR3 in DNA: TGCAGTGCTAATAGCGGGGATACGCAGTATTTT. This chain links TRBV20-1 with TRBJ2-3, with 7 bases matching TRBD2. Germline V gives CDR1 DFQATT, CDR2 SNEGSKA (reference sequence). J gave up 6 bases and V 4 bases, and 1 base lay outside the gene matches. The CDR3 runs 11 residues.